This T cell receptor (beta chain) is from a study of T cell responses to AZD1222 COVID-19 vaccine. Whole-study context: Combined were second doses at about 4 or about 12 weeks.

Sequenced by immunoSEQ multiplex PCR; TCRdb stores in-frame clones only, minus some. This sample yields 80,000 or so clones, of which around nine tenths are seen a single time; approximately 1.4% belongs to the top ten. Turning to this clone: What it binds is unknown.

The CDR3 length is 14 residues. V lost 0 bases to trimming and J lost 3 bases, with 9 bases between them. Germline CDR1 is SGHAT and CDR2 is FQNNGV. Findings of the study overall: Vaccine-associated CD4 TCRs spanned spike, dominant at 160-218 and 743-854. Most donors were white British, females outnumbered males, and clonal diversity was possibly underestimated. Repertoires in all cases were sampled only once the peak T cell response had passed.

The rearrangement joins TRBV11-2 to TRBJ2-7; perhaps TRBD1 as D (5 bases). This TCR came from an adult in good health. Source: peripheral blood, taken on day 0 of AZD1222 vaccination. The CDR3 is CASSLDLRVYEQYF. The CDR3 DNA is TGTGCCAGCAGCTTAGATCTCAGGGTCTACGAGCAGTACTTC.